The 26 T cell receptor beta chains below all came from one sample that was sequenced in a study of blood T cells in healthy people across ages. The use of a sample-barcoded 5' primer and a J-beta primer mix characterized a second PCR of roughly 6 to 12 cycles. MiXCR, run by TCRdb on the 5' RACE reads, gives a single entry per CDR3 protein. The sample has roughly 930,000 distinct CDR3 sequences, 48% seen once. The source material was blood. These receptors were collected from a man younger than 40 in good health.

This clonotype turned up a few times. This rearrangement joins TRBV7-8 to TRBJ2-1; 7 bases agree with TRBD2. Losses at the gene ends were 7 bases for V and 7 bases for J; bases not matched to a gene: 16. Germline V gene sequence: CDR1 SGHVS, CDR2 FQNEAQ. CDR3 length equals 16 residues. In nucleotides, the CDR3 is TGTGCCAGCACGCGTTCGGCGGGACTAACTTCAAATGAGCAGTTCTTC. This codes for CASTRSAGLTSNEQFF.

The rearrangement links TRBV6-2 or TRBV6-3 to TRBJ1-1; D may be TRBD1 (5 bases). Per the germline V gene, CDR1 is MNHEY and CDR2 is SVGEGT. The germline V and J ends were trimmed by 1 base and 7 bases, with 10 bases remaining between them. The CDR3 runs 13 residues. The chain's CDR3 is CASSYYSGGEAFF. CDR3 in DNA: TGTGCCAGCAGTTACTACTCCGGGGGTGAAGCTTTCTTT.

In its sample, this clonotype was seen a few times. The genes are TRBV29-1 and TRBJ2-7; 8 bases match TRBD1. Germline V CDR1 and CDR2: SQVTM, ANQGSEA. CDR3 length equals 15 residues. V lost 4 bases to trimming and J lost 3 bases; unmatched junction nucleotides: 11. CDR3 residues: CSVGVSGRGLYEQYF. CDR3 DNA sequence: TGCAGCGTTGGAGTGTCGGGCAGGGGGCTCTACGAGCAGTACTTC.

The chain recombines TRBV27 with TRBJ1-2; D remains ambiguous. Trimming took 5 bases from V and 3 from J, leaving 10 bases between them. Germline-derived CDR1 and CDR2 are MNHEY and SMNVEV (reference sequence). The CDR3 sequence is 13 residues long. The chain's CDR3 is CASSADGYYGYTF. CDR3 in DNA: TGTGCCAGCAGTGCGGACGGCTACTATGGCTACACCTTC.

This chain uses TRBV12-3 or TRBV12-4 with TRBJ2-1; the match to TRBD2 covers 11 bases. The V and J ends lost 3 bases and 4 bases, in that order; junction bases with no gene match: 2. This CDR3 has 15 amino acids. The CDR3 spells CASSFSSGGYNEQFF. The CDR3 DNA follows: TGTGCCAGCAGTTTTTCTAGCGGGGGGTACAATGAGCAGTTCTTC.

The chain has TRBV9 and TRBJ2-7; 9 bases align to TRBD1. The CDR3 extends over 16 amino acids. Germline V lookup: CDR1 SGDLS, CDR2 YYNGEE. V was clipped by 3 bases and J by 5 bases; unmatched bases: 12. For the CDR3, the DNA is TGTGCCAGCAGCGGTAACGCCGGGACAGGGTCCCACGAGCAGTACTTC. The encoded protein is CASSGNAGTGSHEQYF.

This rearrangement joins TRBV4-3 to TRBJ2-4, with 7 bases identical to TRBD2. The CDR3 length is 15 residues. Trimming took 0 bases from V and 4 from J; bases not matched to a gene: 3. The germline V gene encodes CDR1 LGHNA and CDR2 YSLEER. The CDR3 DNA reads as TGCGCCAGCAGCCAAGATGGCGGGAGTAAAAACATTCAGTACTTC. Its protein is CASSQDGGSKNIQYF.

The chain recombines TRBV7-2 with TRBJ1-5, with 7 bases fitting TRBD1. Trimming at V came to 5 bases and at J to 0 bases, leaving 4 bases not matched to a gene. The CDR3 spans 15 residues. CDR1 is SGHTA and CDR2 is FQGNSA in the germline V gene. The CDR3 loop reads CASSTTGISNQPQHF. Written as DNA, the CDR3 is TGTGCCAGCAGCACGACAGGGATTAGCAATCAGCCCCAGCATTTT.

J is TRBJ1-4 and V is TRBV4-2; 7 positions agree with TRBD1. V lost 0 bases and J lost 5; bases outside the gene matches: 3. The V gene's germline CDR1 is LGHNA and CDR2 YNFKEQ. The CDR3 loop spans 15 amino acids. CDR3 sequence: CASSQEGQINEKLFF. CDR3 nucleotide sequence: TGTGCCAGCAGCCAAGAGGGACAGATAAATGAAAAACTGTTTTTT.

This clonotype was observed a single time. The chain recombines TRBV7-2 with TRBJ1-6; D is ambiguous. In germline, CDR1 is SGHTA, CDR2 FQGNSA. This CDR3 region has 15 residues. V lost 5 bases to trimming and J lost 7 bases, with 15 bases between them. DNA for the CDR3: TGTGCCAGCAGCCCCCAGAGGGTTGGGAATTCACCCCTCCACTTT. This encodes CASSPQRVGNSPLHF. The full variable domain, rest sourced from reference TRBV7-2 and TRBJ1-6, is GAGVSQSPSNKVTEKGKDVELRCDPISGHTALYWYRQSLGQGLEFLIYFQGNSAPDKSGLPSDRFSAERTGGSVSTLTIQRTQQEDSAVYLCASSPQRVGNSPLHFGNGTRLTVT.

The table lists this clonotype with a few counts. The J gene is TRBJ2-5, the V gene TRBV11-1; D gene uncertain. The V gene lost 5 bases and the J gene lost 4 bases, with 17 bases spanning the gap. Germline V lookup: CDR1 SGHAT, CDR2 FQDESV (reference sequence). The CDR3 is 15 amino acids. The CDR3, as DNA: TGTGCCAGCAGCCTCGAGGATAGCCGCTTAGAGACCCAGTACTTC. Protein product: CASSLEDSRLETQYF.

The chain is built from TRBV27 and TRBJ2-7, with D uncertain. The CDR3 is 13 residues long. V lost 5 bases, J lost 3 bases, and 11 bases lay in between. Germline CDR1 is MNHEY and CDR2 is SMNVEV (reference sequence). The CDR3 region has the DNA TGTGCCAGCAGTGTATTCCTTTACTACGAGCAGTACTTC. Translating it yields CASSVFLYYEQYF.

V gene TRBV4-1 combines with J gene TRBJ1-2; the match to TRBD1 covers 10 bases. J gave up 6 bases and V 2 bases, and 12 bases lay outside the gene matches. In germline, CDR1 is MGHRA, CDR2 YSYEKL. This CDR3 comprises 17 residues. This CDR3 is CASSQPGTGVEVNGYTF. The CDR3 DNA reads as TGCGCCAGCAGCCAACCTGGGACAGGGGTAGAGGTGAATGGCTACACCTTC.

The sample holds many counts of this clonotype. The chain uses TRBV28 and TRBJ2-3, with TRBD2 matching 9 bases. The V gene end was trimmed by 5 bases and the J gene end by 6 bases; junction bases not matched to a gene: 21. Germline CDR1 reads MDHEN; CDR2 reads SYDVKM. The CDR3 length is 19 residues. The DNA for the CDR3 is TGTGCCAGCAGTAGCACCAGAAAGCATAGCGGGGGATCAGGTGATACGCAGTATTTT. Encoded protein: CASSSTRKHSGGSGDTQYF.

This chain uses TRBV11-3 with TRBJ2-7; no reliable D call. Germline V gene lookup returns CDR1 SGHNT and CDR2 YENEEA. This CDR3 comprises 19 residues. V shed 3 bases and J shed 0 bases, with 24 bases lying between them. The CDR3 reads CASSFLTRPKSQSSYEQYF. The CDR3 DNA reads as TGTGCCAGCAGCTTTTTGACCCGACCGAAATCACAGAGCTCCTACGAGCAGTACTTC.

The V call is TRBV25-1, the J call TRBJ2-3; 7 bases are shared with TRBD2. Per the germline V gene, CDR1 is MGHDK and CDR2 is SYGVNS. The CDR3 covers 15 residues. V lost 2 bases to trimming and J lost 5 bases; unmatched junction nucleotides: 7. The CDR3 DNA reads TGTGCCAGCAGTGAAACCCAGCGGGGAAGAGATACGCAGTATTTT. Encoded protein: CASSETQRGRDTQYF.

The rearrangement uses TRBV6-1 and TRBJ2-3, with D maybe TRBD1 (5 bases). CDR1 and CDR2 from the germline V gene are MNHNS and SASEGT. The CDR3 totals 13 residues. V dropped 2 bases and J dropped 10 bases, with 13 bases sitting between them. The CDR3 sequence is CASSETGQGPQYF. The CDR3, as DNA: TGTGCCAGCAGTGAAACGGGCCAGGGCCCGCAGTATTTT.

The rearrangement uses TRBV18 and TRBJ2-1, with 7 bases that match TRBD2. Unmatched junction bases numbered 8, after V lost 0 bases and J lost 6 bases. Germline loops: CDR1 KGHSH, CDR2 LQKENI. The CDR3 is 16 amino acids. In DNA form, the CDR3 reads TGTGCCAGCTCACCACCGTCAGCGGGGCTCTGCAATGAGCAGTTCTTC. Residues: CASSPPSAGLCNEQFF.

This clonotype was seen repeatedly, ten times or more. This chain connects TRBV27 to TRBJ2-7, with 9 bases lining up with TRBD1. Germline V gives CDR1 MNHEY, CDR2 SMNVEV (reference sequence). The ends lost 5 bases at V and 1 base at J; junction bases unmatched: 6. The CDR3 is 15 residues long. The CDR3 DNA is TGTGCCAGCAGTAAACCGGGACAGGGATCCTACGAGCAGTACTTC. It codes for CASSKPGQGSYEQYF.

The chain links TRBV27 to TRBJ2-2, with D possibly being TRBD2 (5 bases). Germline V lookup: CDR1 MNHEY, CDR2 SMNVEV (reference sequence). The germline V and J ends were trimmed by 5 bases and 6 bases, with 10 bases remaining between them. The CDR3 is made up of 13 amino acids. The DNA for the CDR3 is TGTGCCAGCAGTGGCCGAGGGTCCGGGGAGCTGTTTTTT. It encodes CASSGRGSGELFF.

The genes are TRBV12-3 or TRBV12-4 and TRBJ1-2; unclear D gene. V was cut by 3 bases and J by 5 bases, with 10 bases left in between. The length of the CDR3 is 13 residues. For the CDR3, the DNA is TGTGCCAGCAGTTTTAGGACGGCGTATGGCTACACCTTC. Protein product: CASSFRTAYGYTF.

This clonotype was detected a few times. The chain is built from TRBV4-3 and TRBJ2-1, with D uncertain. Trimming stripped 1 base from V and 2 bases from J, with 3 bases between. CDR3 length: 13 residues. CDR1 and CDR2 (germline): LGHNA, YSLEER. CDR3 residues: CASSQGAYNEQFF. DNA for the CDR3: TGCGCCAGCAGCCAAGGTGCCTACAATGAGCAGTTCTTC.

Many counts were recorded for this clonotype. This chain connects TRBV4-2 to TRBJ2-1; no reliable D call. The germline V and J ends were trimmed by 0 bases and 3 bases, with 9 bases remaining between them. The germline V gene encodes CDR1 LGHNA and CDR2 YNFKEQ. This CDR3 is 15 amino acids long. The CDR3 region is CASSQEGGDYNEQFF. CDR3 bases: TGTGCCAGCAGCCAAGAAGGCGGAGACTACAATGAGCAGTTCTTC.

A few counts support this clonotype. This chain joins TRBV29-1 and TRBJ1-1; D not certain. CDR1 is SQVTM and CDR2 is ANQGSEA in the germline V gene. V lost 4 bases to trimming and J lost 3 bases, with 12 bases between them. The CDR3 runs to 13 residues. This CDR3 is CSVVGHGDTEAFF. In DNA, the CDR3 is TGCAGCGTTGTTGGGCATGGAGACACTGAAGCTTTCTTT.

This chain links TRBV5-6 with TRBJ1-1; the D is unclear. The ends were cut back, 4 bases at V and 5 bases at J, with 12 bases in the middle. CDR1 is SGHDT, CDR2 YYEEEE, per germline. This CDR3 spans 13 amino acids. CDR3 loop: CASSPEGRTEAFF. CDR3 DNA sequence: TGTGCCAGCAGCCCAGAGGGCCGGACTGAAGCTTTCTTT.

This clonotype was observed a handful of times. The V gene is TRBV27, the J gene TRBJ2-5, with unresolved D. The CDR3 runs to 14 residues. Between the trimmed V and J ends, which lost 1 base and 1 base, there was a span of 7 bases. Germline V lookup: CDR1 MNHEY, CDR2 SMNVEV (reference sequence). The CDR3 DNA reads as TGTGCCAGCAGTTTATGGCAGGCCCAAGAGACCCAGTACTTC. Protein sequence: CASSLWQAQETQYF.